This TCR beta chain emerged from a study of breast tumors, draining lymph nodes, adjacent tissues. The study, taken as a whole, reports: Compared with lymph nodes, tumors were less diverse; compared with nontumor tissue, more. Tumor T cell lymph node origin was a supported hypothesis, not proven.

MiXCR was run by TCRdb on the multiplex PCR reads, yielding one entry per CDR3 protein. The sample has more than 20,000 distinct CDR3 sequences, about 70% seen once. With respect to this clonotype: Its antigen is not known.

Trimming removed 3 bases from V and 5 bases from J; junction bases left unmatched: 9. Germline V gene data show CDR1 as DFQATT and CDR2 as SNEGSKA (reference sequence). The CDR3 consists of 17 residues. Sequencing was carried out using tumor-adjacent breast tissue. The sequence was collected from a female donor with breast cancer. Some clones in this sample may be carry-over from other donors' samples. The rearrangement joins TRBV20-1 to TRBJ2-5; 16 bases line up with TRBD2. As DNA, the CDR3 is TGCAGTGCTAGCCCCCTGGGGACTAGCGGGAGGGAGGAGACCCAGTACTTC. It yields the protein CSASPLGTSGREETQYF.